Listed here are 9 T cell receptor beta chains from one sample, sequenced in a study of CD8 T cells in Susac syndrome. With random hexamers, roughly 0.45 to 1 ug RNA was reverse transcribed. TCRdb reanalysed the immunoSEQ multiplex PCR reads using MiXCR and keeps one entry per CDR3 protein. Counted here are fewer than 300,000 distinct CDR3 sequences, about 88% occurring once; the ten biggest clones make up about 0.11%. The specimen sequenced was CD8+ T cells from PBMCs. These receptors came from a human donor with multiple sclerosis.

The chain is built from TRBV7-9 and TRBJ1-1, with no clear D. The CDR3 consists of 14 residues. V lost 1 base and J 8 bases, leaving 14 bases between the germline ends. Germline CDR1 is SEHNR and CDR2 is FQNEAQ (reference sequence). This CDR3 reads CASSLEGRLGEAFF. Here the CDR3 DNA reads TGTGCCAGCAGCTTAGAGGGCAGGCTCGGGGAAGCTTTCTTT.

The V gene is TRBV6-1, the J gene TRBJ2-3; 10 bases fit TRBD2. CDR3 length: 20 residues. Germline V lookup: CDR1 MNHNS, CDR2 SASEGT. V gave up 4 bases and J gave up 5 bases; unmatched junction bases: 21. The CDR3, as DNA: TGTGCCAGCAGTGGGTGGAGGGCAGGGGGACCCGGGACTAGCGAAGATACGCAGTATTTT. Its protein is CASSGWRAGGPGTSEDTQYF.

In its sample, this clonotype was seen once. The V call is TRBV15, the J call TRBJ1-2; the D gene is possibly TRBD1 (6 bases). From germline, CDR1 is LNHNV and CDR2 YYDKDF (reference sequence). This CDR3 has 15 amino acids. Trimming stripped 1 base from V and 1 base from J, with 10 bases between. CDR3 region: CATSRGEGHNYGYTF. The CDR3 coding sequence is TGTGCCACCAGCAGAGGGGAGGGACATAACTATGGCTACACCTTC.

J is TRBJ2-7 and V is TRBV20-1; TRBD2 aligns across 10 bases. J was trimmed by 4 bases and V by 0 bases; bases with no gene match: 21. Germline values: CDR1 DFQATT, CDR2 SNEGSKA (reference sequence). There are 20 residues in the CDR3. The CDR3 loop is CSARDRHYEREGPVVYEQYF. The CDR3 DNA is TGCAGTGCTAGAGATCGCCATTACGAGCGGGAGGGCCCTGTGGTGTACGAGCAGTACTTC.

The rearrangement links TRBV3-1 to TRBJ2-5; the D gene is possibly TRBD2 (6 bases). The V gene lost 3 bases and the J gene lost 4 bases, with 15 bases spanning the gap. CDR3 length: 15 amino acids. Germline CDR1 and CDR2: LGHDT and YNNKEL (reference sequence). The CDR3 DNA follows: TGTGCCAGCAGCCAGAGCCTCAGGCGGGGAGAGACCCAGTACTTC. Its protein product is CASSQSLRRGETQYF.

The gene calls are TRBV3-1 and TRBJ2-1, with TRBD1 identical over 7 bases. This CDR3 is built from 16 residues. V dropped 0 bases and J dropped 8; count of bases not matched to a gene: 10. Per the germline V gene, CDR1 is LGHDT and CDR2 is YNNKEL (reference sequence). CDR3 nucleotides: TGTGCCAGCAGCCAAGATGGGGCAGGGGGTTGGGATGAGCAGTTCTTC. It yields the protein CASSQDGAGGWDEQFF.

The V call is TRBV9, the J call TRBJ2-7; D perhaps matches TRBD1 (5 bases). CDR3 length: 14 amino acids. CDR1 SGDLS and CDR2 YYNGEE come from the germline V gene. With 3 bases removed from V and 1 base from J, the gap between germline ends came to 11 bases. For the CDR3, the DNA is TGTGCCAGCAGCGAAGCTGACAGATCCTACGAGCAGTACTTC. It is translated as CASSEADRSYEQYF.

The DNA for the CDR3 is TGCAGCGTTGAGGGGCTAGCGGGAGGGACAGGGCAGTTCTTC. This encodes CSVEGLAGGTGQFF. The chain has TRBV29-1 and TRBJ2-1, with 12 positions matching TRBD2. Trimming at V came to 3 bases and at J to 12 bases, leaving 9 bases not matched to a gene. Germline CDR1 SQVTM, CDR2 ANQGSEA. The CDR3 runs 14 residues.

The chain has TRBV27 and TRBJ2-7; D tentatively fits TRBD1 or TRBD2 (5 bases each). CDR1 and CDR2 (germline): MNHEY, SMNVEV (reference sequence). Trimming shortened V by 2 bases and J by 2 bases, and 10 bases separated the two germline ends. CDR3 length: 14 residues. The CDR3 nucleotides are TGTGCCAGCAGTTTAGGGGGTGGCGCCTACGAGCAGTACTTC. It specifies CASSLGGGAYEQYF.